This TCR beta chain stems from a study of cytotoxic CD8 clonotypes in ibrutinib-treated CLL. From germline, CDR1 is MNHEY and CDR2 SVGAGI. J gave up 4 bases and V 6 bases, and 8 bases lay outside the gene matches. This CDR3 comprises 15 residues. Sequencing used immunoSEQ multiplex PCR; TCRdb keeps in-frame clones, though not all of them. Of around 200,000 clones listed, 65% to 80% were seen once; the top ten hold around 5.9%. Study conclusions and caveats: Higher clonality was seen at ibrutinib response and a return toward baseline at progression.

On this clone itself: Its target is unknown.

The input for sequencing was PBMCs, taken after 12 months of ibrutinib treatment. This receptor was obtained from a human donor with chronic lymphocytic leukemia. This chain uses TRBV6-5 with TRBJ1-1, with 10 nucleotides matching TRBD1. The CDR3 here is CASSHRGTGVTEAFF. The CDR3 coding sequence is TGTGCCAGCAGCCACCGCGGGACAGGGGTCACTGAAGCTTTCTTT.